This is a list of T cell receptor beta chains from one sample in a study of T cell responses to AZD1222 COVID-19 vaccine. Produced via immunoSEQ multiplex PCR; TCRdb's table is partial and in-frame only. The sample lists approximately 99,000 clones, roughly 84% occurring once. The sequenced sample was peripheral blood, obtained on day 0 of AZD1222 vaccination. All receptors derive from an adult in good health. Each CDR3 is given with its conserved first and last residue. A D gene is named only where the DNA matches it firmly. Clone sizes are given selectively: once, few, many, or a class where the clone is expanded.

cdr3_nt	cdr3_aa	d_call	v_call	j_call	clone_size
TGTGCCATCGCAGGGGCGAACACTGAAGCTTTCTTT	CAIAGANTEAFF	NA	TRBV28	TRBJ1-1	NA
TGTGCCAGCAGCGTAGGAGGGGGTAAATCTGGAAACACCATATATTTT	CASSVGGGKSGNTIYF	NA	TRBV9	TRBJ1-3	NA
TGTGCCAGCAGACCGGGACTAGCGATAAATGAGCAGTTCTTC	CASRPGLAINEQFF	TRBD2	TRBV6-5	TRBJ2-1	NA
TGTGCCAGCAGCTCTCAAAGAGGAGTAGGAGAAAAACTGTTTTTT	CASSSQRGVGEKLFF	NA	TRBV7-9	TRBJ1-4	NA
TGTGCCAGCAGTTACTTGGAGAGGGATAGGTCGGGTGGCTACACCTTC	CASSYLERDRSGGYTF	NA	TRBV6-6	TRBJ1-2	NA
TGTGCCAGCAGCCAAACCGGGACAGGGAGTGGCTACACCTTC	CASSQTGTGSGYTF	TRBD1	TRBV3-1/TRBV3-2	TRBJ1-2	NA
TGTGCCAGCAGCTTGCTCGGACCCAATCAGCCCCAGCATTTT	CASSLLGPNQPQHF	NA	TRBV5-8	TRBJ1-5	NA
TGTGCCATCAGACAGGGAGACAATTCACCCCTCCACTTT	CAIRQGDNSPLHF	NA	TRBV10-3	TRBJ1-6	NA
TGTGCCAGCAGCTTAGCGGGGCAGTGGGGTGAAAAACTGTTTTTT	CASSLAGQWGEKLFF	NA	TRBV7-6	TRBJ1-4	NA
TGCGTCAGCAGCAGCGGGGCCTTGCTTTGGAATCAGCCCCAGCATTTT	CVSSSGALLWNQPQHF	NA	TRBV4-1	TRBJ1-5	once
TGTGCCAGCAGCTTGGTAGGTGCAGGGCAAGATTCACCCCTCCACTTT	CASSLVGAGQDSPLHF	NA	TRBV5-6	TRBJ1-6	NA
TGTGCTAGTGGTTTGGTACTGGGTCCGACAGATACGCAGTATTTT	CASGLVLGPTDTQYF	NA	TRBV12-5	TRBJ2-3	NA
TGTGCCAGCAGCCAGACTAGCGGGGGCTCCCGGACCCAGTACTTC	CASSQTSGGSRTQYF	TRBD2	TRBV7-3	TRBJ2-5	NA
TGTGCCAGCAGGGGGACCAGCGGTTCACCCCTCCACTTT	CASRGTSGSPLHF	NA	TRBV28	TRBJ1-6	NA
TGTGCCAGCAGTCCCCGGGAGGGCGCTGAGCAGTTCTTC	CASSPREGAEQFF	TRBD2	TRBV12-3/TRBV12-4	TRBJ2-1	NA
TGTGCCAGCAGTTGGGGGGGCTATGGCTACACCTTC	CASSWGGYGYTF	NA	TRBV12-3/TRBV12-4	TRBJ1-2	NA